In its sample, the clone carrying this T cell receptor beta chain was seen once. The data are from a study of cytomegalovirus exposure and HLA in healthy donors. The primer mix had 60 Vbeta and 13 Jbeta primers. Only in-frame clones appear in the TCRdb table, and some are missing; sequencing was by immunoSEQ multiplex PCR. The profile shows about 59,000 clones, 75% to 90% of them singletons. CDR1 is KGHSH and CDR2 is LQKENI in the germline V gene. Trimming pared 2 bases from V and 0 bases from J, leaving 14 bases between. This CDR3 has 17 amino acids. Sequencing input: PBMCs. This TCR derives from a woman aged 40 to 55 in good health and CMV-seronegative. The chain joins TRBV18 to TRBJ2-1; D remains ambiguous. The CDR3 sequence: CASSPGEIRRSYNEQFF. CDR3 in DNA: TGTGCCAGCTCACCAGGAGAGATCCGCCGCTCCTACAATGAGCAGTTCTTC.